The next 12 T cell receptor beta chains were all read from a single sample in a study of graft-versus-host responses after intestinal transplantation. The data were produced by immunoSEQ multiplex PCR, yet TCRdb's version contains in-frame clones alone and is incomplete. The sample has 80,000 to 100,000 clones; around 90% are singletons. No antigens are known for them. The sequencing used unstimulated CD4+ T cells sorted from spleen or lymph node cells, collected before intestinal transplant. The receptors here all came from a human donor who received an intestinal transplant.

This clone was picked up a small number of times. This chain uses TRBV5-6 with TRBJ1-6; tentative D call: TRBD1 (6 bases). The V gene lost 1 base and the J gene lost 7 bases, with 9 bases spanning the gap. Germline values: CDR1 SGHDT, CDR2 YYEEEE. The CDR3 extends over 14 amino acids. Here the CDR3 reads CASSLRGWNSPLHF. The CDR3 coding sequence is TGTGCCAGCAGCTTGAGGGGGTGGAATTCACCCCTCCACTTT.

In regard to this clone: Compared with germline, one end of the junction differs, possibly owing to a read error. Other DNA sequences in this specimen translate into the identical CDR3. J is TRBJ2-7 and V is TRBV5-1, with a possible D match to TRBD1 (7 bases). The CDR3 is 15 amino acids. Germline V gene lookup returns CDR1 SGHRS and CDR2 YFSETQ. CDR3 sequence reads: CASSFQPGGSYEQYF. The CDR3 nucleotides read TGTGCCAGCAGCTTCCAACCAGGGGGGTCCTACGAGCAGTACTTC. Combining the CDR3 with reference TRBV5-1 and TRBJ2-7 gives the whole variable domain KAGVTQTPRYLIKTRGQQVTLSCSPISGHRSVSWYQQTPGQGLQFLFEYFSETQRNKGNFPGRFSGRQFSNSRSEMNVSTLELGDSALYLCASSFQPGGSYEQYFGPGTRLTVT.

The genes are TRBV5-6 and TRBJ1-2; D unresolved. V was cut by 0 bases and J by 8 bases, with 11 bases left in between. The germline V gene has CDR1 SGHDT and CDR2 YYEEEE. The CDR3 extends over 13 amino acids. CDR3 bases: TGTGCCAGCAGCTTGGTGGGAGCGGTGGGCTACACCTTC. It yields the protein CASSLVGAVGYTF.

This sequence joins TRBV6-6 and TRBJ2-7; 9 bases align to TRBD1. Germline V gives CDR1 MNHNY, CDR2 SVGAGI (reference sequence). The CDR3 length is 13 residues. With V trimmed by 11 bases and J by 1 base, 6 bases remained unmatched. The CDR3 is CAVGGTGSYEQYF. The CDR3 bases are TGTGCCGTGGGGGGGACAGGGTCCTACGAGCAGTACTTC.

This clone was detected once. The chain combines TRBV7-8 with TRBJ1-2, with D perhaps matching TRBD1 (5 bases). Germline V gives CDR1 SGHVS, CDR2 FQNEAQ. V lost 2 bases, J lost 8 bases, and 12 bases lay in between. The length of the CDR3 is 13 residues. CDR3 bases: TGTGCCAGCAGCTTACAGGGAACTCAGGGCTACACCTTC. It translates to CASSLQGTQGYTF.

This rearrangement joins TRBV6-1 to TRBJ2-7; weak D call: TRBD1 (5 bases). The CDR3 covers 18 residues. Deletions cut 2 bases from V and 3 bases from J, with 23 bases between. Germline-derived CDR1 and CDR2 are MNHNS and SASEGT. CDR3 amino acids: CASSEHPLFDSVDYEQYF. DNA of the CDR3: TGTGCCAGCAGTGAACATCCCCTATTTGACAGCGTCGACTACGAGCAGTACTTC.

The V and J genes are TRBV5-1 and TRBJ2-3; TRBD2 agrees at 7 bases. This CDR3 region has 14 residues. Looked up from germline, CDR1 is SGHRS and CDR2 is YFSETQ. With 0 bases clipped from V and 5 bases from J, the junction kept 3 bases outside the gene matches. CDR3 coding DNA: TGCGCCAGCAGCTTGGAGCGGGGATTAGATACGCAGTATTTT. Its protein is CASSLERGLDTQYF.

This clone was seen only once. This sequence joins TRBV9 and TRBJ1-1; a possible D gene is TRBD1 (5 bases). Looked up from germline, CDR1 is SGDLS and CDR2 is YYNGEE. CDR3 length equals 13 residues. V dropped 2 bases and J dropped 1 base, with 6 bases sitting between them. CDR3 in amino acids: CASSVRANTEAFF. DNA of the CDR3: TGTGCCAGCAGCGTCAGGGCGAACACTGAAGCTTTCTTT.

The DNA of the CDR3 is TGTGCCAGCAGTTCGAGCACAGGGCTGTACGAGCAGTACTTC. It encodes CASSSSTGLYEQYF. The V gene is TRBV6-5, the J gene TRBJ2-7, with D possibly being TRBD1 (6 bases). The CDR3 sequence is 14 residues long. The V gene's germline CDR1 is MNHEY and CDR2 SVGAGI. V shed 4 bases and J shed 4 bases, with 14 bases lying between them.

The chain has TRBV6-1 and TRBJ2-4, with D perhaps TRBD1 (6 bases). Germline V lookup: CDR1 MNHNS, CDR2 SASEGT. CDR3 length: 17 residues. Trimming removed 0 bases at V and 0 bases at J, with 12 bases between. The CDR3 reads CASSEALGGVAKNIQYF. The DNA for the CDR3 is TGTGCCAGCAGTGAAGCGCTAGGGGGTGTAGCCAAAAACATTCAGTACTTC.

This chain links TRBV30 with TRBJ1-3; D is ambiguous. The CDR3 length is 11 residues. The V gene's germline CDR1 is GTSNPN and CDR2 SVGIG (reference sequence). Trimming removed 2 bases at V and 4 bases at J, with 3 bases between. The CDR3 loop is CAWSRGNTIYF. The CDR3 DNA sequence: TGTGCCTGGAGTCGGGGAAACACCATATATTTT.

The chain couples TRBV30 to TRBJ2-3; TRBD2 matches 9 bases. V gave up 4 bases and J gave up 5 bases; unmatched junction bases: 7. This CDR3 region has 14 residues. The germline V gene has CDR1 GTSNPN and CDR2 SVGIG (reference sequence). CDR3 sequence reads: CAWKASGKVDTQYF. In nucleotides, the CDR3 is TGTGCCTGGAAGGCTAGCGGGAAGGTAGATACGCAGTATTTT.